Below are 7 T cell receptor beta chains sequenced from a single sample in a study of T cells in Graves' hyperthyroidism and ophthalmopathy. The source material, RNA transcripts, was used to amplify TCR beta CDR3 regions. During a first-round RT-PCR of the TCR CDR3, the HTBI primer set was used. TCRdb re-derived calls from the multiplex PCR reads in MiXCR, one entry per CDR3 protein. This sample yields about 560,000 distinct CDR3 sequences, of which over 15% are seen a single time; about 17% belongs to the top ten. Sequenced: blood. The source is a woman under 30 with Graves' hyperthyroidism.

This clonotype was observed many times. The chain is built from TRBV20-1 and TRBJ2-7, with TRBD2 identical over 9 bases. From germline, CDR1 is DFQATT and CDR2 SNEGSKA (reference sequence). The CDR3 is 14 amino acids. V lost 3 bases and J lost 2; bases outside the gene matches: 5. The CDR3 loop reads CSARFSGGTYEQYF. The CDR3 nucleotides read TGCAGTGCTAGGTTTAGCGGGGGAACCTACGAGCAGTACTTC.

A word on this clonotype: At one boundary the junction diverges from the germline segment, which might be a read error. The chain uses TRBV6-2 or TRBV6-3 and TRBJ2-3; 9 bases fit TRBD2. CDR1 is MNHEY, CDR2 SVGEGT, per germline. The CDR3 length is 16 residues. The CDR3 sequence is CASSIQTGTSTDTQCF. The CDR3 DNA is TGTGCCAGCAGTATTCAGACAGGGACTAGCACAGATACGCAGTGTTTT.

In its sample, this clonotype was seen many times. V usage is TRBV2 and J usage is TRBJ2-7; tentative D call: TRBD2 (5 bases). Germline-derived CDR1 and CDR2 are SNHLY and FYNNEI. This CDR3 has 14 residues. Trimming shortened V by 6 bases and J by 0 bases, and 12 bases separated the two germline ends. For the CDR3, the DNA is TGTGCCAGCAGCCGGGGAACCATCTCCTACGAGCAGTACTTC. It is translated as CASSRGTISYEQYF.

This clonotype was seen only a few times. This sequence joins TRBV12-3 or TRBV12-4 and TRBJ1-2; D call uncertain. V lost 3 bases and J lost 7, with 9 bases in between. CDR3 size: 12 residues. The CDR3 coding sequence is TGTGCCAGCAGTTTTCAACGGATTGGCTACACCTTC. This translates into CASSFQRIGYTF.

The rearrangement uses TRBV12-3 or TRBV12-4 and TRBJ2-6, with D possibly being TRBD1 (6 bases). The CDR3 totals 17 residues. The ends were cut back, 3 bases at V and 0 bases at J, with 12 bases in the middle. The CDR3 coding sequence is TGTGCCAGCAGTTTGCGACAGGCCCTCTCTGGGGCCAACGTCCTGACTTTC. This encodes CASSLRQALSGANVLTF.

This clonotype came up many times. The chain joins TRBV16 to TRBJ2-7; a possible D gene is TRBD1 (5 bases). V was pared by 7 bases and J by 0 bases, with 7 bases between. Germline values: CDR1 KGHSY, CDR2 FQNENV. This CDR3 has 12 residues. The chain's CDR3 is CASKTASYEQYF. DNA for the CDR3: TGTGCCAGCAAGACAGCCTCCTACGAGCAGTACTTC.

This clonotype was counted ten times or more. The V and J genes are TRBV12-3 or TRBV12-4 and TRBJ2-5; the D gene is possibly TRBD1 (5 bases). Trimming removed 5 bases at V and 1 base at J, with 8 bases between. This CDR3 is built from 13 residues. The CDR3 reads CASSRTFQETQYF. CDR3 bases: TGTGCCAGCAGTAGGACATTCCAAGAGACCCAGTACTTC.